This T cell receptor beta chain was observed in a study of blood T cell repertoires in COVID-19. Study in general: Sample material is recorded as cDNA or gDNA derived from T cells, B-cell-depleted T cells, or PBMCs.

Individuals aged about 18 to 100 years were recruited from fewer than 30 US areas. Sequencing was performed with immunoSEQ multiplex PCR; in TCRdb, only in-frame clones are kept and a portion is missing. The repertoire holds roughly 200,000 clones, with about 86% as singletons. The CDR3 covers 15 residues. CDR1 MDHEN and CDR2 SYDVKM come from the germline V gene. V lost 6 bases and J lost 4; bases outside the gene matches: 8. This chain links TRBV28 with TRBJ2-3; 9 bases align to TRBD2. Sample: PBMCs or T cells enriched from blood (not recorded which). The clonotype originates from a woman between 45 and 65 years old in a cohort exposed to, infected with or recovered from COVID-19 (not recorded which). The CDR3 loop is CASSHQRGVPDTQYF. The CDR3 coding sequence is TGTGCCAGCAGCCACCAGCGGGGGGTGCCAGATACGCAGTATTTT.